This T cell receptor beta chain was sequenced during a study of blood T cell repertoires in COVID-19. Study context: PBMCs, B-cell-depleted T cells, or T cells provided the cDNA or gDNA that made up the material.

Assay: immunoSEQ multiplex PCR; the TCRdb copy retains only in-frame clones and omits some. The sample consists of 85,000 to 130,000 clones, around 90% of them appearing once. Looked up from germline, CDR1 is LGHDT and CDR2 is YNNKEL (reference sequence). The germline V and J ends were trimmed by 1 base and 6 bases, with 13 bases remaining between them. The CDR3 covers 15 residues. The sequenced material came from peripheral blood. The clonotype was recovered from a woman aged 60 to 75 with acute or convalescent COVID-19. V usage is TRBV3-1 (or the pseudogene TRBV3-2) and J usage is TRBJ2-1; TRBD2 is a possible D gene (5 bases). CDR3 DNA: TGTGCCAGCAGCCAAGCCTTGGGAGCGCGCAATGAGCAGTTCTTC. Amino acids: CASSQALGARNEQFF.